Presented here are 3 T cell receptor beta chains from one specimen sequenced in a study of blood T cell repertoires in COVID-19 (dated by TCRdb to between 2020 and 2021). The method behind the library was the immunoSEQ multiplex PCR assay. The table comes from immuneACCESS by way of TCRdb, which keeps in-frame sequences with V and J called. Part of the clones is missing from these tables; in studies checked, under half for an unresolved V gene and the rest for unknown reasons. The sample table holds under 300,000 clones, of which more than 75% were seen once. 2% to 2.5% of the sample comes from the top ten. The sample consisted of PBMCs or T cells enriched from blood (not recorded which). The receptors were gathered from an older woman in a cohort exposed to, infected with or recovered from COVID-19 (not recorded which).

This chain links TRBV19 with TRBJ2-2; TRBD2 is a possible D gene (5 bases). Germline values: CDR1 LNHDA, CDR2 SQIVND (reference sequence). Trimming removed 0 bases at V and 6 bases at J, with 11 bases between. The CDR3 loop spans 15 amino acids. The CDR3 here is CASSIDGIGAGELFF. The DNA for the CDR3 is TGTGCCAGTAGTATAGACGGGATCGGGGCCGGGGAGCTGTTTTTT.

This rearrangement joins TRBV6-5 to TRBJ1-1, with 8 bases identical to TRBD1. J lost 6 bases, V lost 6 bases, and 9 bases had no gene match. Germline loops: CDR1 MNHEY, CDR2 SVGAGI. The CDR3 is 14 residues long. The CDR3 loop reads CASRSRQGRAEAFF. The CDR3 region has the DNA TGTGCCAGCAGAAGCCGACAGGGGCGCGCTGAAGCTTTCTTT.

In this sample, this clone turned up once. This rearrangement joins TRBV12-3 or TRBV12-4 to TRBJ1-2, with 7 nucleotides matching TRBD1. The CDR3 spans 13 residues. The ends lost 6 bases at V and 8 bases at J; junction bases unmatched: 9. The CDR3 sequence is CASSYRGLEGYTF. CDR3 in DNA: TGTGCCAGCAGCTACAGGGGTTTGGAAGGCTACACCTTC.